Below are 5 T cell receptor beta chains sequenced from a single sample in a study of shared clonotypes between healthy human individuals. Clones were sequenced by immunoSEQ multiplex PCR, and TCRdb holds only the in-frame ones, with some missing. The repertoire consists of 2.5 million or so clones, with around 94% occurring once and the leading ten covering 0.11% to 0.15%. The sequenced material came from naive CD4+ T cells sorted from blood. Subset specified: CD45RA+ positively selected. These receptor sequences come from a man aged 18 to 29 in good health.

V usage is TRBV6-1 and J usage is TRBJ2-7, with D perhaps TRBD2 (6 bases). The V gene lost 0 bases and the J gene lost 3 bases, with 15 bases spanning the gap. CDR3 size: 16 residues. The germline CDR1 and CDR2 sequences are MNHNS and SASEGT. CDR3 DNA sequence: TGTGCCAGCAGTGAAGCGCTGGTGACTAGTCTCTACGAGCAGTACTTC. Its protein is CASSEALVTSLYEQYF.

The rearrangement uses TRBV7-9 and TRBJ2-5; possibly TRBD2 for D (5 bases). The CDR3 runs 14 residues. Germline V gene lookup returns CDR1 SEHNR and CDR2 FQNEAQ (reference sequence). Trimming stripped 5 bases from V and 0 bases from J, with 10 bases between. CDR3 nucleotides: TGTGCCAGCAGCGTCGGACTGGACCAAGAGACCCAGTACTTC. Translated, it gives CASSVGLDQETQYF.

The sample holds one count of this clone. V gene TRBV19 combines with J gene TRBJ1-2; possible D gene TRBD1, 5 bases. CDR3 length: 14 residues. CDR1 is LNHDA, CDR2 SQIVND, per germline (reference sequence). Trimming removed 8 bases at V and 1 base at J, with 14 bases between. Here the CDR3 DNA reads TGTGCCAGTGGGACGGAGAACCTTAACTATGGCTACACCTTC. This gives the protein CASGTENLNYGYTF.

The CDR3 is CASSVKGVDGKLFF. The CDR3, as DNA: TGTGCCAGCAGCGTAAAAGGGGTTGACGGAAAACTGTTTTTT. J is TRBJ1-4 and V is TRBV9, with TRBD1 as a possible D gene (5 bases). V lost 1 base and J 10 bases, leaving 14 bases between the germline ends. CDR3 size: 14 residues. CDR1 SGDLS and CDR2 YYNGEE come from the germline V gene.

The V and J genes are TRBV25-1 and TRBJ1-2; D is uncertain. Germline CDR1 and CDR2: MGHDK and SYGVNS. Trimming stripped 0 bases from V and 6 bases from J, with 8 bases between. This CDR3 has 13 amino acids. The CDR3 region is CASSEYKWDGYTF. In DNA, the CDR3 is TGTGCCAGCAGTGAATATAAGTGGGATGGCTACACCTTC.